The next 25 T cell receptor beta chains were all read from a single sample in a study of T cell repertoires in cytomegalovirus infection. Using its own MiXCR run on the reads, TCRdb lists one record per CDR3 protein. The sample holds approximately 730,000 distinct CDR3 sequences, 33% seen once. These receptors have no known antigen. The sequences come from cultured PBMCs, collected from culture after CMV antigen stimulation. All receptors come from a human donor in good health (CMV status not recorded). Some clones in this sample may be carry-over from other donors' samples.

The chain has TRBV12-5 and TRBJ2-3; 10 bases align to TRBD1. The V gene's germline CDR1 is LGHNT and CDR2 FRNRAP. V was pared by 1 base and J by 6 bases, with 4 bases of the junction left unmatched. This CDR3 spans 15 amino acids. The chain's CDR3 is CASGLGQGAVDTQYF. CDR3 DNA sequence: TGTGCTAGTGGTTTGGGACAGGGGGCGGTGGATACGCAGTATTTT.

This clonotype came up many times. The rearrangement links TRBV19 to TRBJ2-1, with D tentatively TRBD2 (5 bases). Germline values: CDR1 LNHDA, CDR2 SQIVND (reference sequence). V lost 4 bases to trimming and J lost 0 bases, with 19 bases between them. The CDR3 is 18 amino acids. The chain's CDR3 is CASSNAGRQSSSYNEQFF. The CDR3 nucleotides are TGTGCCAGTAGTAACGCGGGCCGGCAGTCCAGCTCCTACAATGAGCAGTTCTTC.

This clonotype turned up a few times. V is TRBV24-1 and J is TRBJ2-3; weak D call: TRBD1 (6 bases). V shed 9 bases and J shed 2 bases, with 11 bases lying between them. There are 13 residues in the CDR3. The V gene's germline CDR1 is KGHDR and CDR2 SFDVKD. CDR3 sequence reads: CATPRDNTDTQYF. CDR3 DNA: TGTGCCACCCCTCGGGACAACACAGATACGCAGTATTTT.

This CDR3 reads CASTSGRGGRVNQPQHF. Here the CDR3 DNA reads TGTGCCAGCACCTCCGGGCGGGGGGGGAGGGTCAATCAGCCCCAGCATTTT. This sequence joins TRBV6-6 and TRBJ1-5; D is perhaps TRBD1 (5 bases). The CDR3 has 17 amino acids. CDR1 and CDR2 (germline): MNHNY, SVGAGI (reference sequence). The V end was cut by 7 bases, the J end by 3 bases, with 22 bases between.

This clonotype showed up just a few times. The gene calls are TRBV6-1 and TRBJ2-1; 7 bases are shared with TRBD2. The CDR3 is made up of 13 amino acids. Germline V CDR1 and CDR2: MNHNS, SASEGT. Trimming took 5 bases from V and 6 from J; bases not matched to a gene: 4. CDR3: CASSQTSRNEQFF. CDR3 nucleotide sequence: TGTGCCAGCAGTCAGACTAGCCGCAATGAGCAGTTCTTC.

This clonotype was seen a few times. This rearrangement joins TRBV7-6 to TRBJ1-2; D possibly corresponds to TRBD1 (5 bases). The CDR3 length is 14 residues. Between the trimmed V and J ends, which lost 2 bases and 3 bases, there was a span of 10 bases. The germline V gene has CDR1 SGHVS and CDR2 FNYEAQ. The CDR3: CASSLYGGDYGYTF. In nucleotides, the CDR3 is TGTGCCAGCAGCTTATATGGGGGAGACTATGGCTACACCTTC.

The chain recombines TRBV19 with TRBJ1-6; D perhaps matches TRBD1 (6 bases). Germline V CDR1 and CDR2: LNHDA, SQIVND (reference sequence). V shed 8 bases and J shed 3 bases, with 17 bases lying between them. The CDR3 runs 16 residues. The CDR3 here is CASRTGTLLYNSPLHF. In DNA form, the CDR3 reads TGTGCCAGTCGTACCGGGACATTACTCTATAATTCACCCCTCCACTTT.

This clonotype has only one observation. This could be a read error, since a much larger clone is one nucleotide away. The CDR3: CASSQNETQYF. The CDR3, as DNA: TGTGCCAGCAGCCAAAATGAGACCCAGTACTTC. This sequence joins TRBV7-6 and TRBJ2-5; D is undetermined. The CDR3 length is 11 residues. CDR1 is SGHVS and CDR2 is FNYEAQ in the germline V gene. V lost 5 bases, J lost 5 bases, and 6 bases lay in between.

The chain is built from TRBV28 and TRBJ1-2, with TRBD1 matching over 9 bases. The V and J ends lost 5 bases and 8 bases, in that order; junction bases with no gene match: 9. Germline V gene lookup returns CDR1 MDHEN and CDR2 SYDVKM. This CDR3 has 14 amino acids. As DNA, the CDR3 is TGTGCCAGCAGTGGCCGGGACAGGGTGCGAGGCTACACCTTC. It codes for CASSGRDRVRGYTF.

V is TRBV7-9 and J is TRBJ2-2; 7 bases are a match to TRBD2. The CDR3 totals 16 residues. V shed 0 bases and J 1 base; nucleotides not matched to a gene: 2. The V gene's germline CDR1 is SEHNR and CDR2 FQNEAQ (reference sequence). The CDR3 spells CASSLAERENTGELFF. The CDR3 DNA reads TGTGCCAGCAGCTTAGCGGAGCGGGAGAACACCGGGGAGCTGTTTTTT.

The chain combines TRBV6-6 with TRBJ1-4; 9 nucleotides agree with TRBD1. The V gene's germline CDR1 is MNHNY and CDR2 SVGAGI (reference sequence). V lost 2 bases, J lost 0 bases, and 7 bases stayed unmatched. The CDR3 runs 18 residues. The chain's CDR3 is CASSYPGTGFATNEKLFF. The CDR3 DNA sequence: TGTGCCAGCAGTTACCCCGGGACAGGGTTTGCAACTAATGAAAAACTGTTTTTT.

This clonotype was counted between two and nine times. The rearrangement links TRBV12-3 or TRBV12-4 to TRBJ2-7; possible D gene TRBD2, 6 bases. The V end was cut by 6 bases, the J end by 4 bases, with 13 bases between. The CDR3 covers 13 residues. CDR3 amino acids: CASSPPTRYEQYF. The CDR3, as DNA: TGTGCCAGCAGCCCCCCGACTAGGTACGAGCAGTACTTC.

The chain combines TRBV15 with TRBJ2-3, with D possibly being TRBD1 (6 bases). The V end was cut by 2 bases, the J end by 1 base, with 10 bases between. Germline CDR1 LNHNV, CDR2 YYDKDF (reference sequence). CDR3 length: 15 amino acids. CDR3: CATSRQGPRTDTQYF. The CDR3 region has the DNA TGTGCCACCAGCAGACAGGGGCCCCGCACAGATACGCAGTATTTT. Full variable domain (remainder filled in from reference TRBV15 and TRBJ2-3): DAMVIQNPRYQVTQFGKPVTLSCSQTLNHNVMYWYQQKSSQAPKLLFHYYDKDFNNEADTPDNFQSRRPNTSFCFLDIRSPGLGDTAMYLCATSRQGPRTDTQYFGPGTRLTVL.

The gene calls are TRBV7-6 and TRBJ2-2; TRBD1 might be the D (6 bases). The germline gives CDR1 SGHVS, CDR2 FNYEAQ. There are 15 residues in the CDR3. V was clipped by 5 bases and J by 5 bases, with 15 bases between them. As DNA, the CDR3 is TGTGCCAGCAGCCCGCGACAGGTGTATACCGGGGAGCTGTTTTTT. Translated, it gives CASSPRQVYTGELFF. The variable domain in full, with the rest retrieved from reference TRBV7-6 and TRBJ2-2, is GAGVSQSPRYKVTKRGQDVALRCDPISGHVSLYWYRQALGQGPEFLTYFNYEAQQDKSGLPNDRFSAERPEGSISTLTIQRTEQRDSAMYRCASSPRQVYTGELFFGEGSRLTVL.

This chain connects TRBV20-1 to TRBJ2-3; 8 bases line up with TRBD2. J was trimmed by 3 bases and V by 7 bases; bases with no gene match: 12. Germline V CDR1 and CDR2: DFQATT, SNEGSKA (reference sequence). The CDR3 contains 15 residues. The CDR3 DNA is TGCAGTGAGAGTCACGGGGGGGCCAAGACAGATACGCAGTATTTT. Encoded protein: CSESHGGAKTDTQYF.

This rearrangement joins TRBV15 to TRBJ1-3; D call uncertain. With 5 bases removed from V and 5 bases from J, the gap between germline ends came to 13 bases. CDR1 is LNHNV, CDR2 YYDKDF, per germline (reference sequence). The CDR3 length is 14 residues. CDR3: CATSPRETRNTIYF. The CDR3 coding sequence is TGTGCCACCAGCCCCCGCGAGACCCGAAACACCATATATTTT.

This clonotype was seen a few times. This sequence joins TRBV6-6 and TRBJ2-5; D is unresolved. Germline V gives CDR1 MNHNY, CDR2 SVGAGI (reference sequence). With 7 bases removed from V and 1 base from J, the gap between germline ends came to 22 bases. The CDR3 has 17 residues. The CDR3 region is CASKRNRAASFQETQYF. The CDR3, as DNA: TGTGCCAGCAAAAGGAACAGAGCTGCCAGCTTCCAAGAGACCCAGTACTTC.

Comment on this clonotype: Given a much more abundant clone one base away, this may be a read error. The rearrangement joins TRBV28 to TRBJ2-5; 7 bases line up with TRBD2. This CDR3 comprises 16 residues. Germline CDR1 MDHEN, CDR2 SYDVKM. V lost 4 bases, J lost 5 bases, and 13 bases stayed unmatched. As DNA, the CDR3 is TGTGCCAGCAGTTCCACGCTAACGGGAGGTCGGGAGACCCAGTACTTC. Translating it yields CASSSTLTGGRETQYF.

The chain joins TRBV10-3 to TRBJ2-1; no definite D call. The CDR3 has 15 residues. Germline V lookup: CDR1 ENHRY, CDR2 SYGVKD. V was pared by 4 bases and J by 0 bases, with 10 bases between. CDR3 protein: CAISGTESSYNEQFF. The CDR3 DNA reads TGTGCCATCAGTGGTACGGAAAGCTCCTACAATGAGCAGTTCTTC.

Of note for this clonotype: The junction does not match germline at one end; this may be a read error. This chain joins TRBV7-6 and TRBJ2-5; 7 positions match TRBD2. The CDR3 contains 16 residues. The germline V gene encodes CDR1 SGHVS and CDR2 FNYEAQ. The CDR3: CASSLGRGSRGENQYF. As DNA, the CDR3 is TGTGCCAGCAGCTTAGGGCGGGGGAGCCGAGGAGAGAACCAGTACTTC.

This clonotype was seen only a few times. The rearrangement joins TRBV15 to TRBJ2-1; D not certain. Germline lookup yields CDR1 LNHNV and CDR2 YYDKDF (reference sequence). The CDR3 is 13 residues long. Trimming removed 3 bases at V and 4 bases at J, with 7 bases between. CDR3 sequence reads: CATSRLRYNEQFF. The CDR3 nucleotides read TGTGCCACCAGCAGGTTGCGTTACAATGAGCAGTTCTTC.

This sequence joins TRBV12-3 or TRBV12-4 and TRBJ2-2; 8 nucleotides agree with TRBD1. Unmatched junction bases numbered 5, after V lost 8 bases and J lost 6 bases. The CDR3 has 13 amino acids. The CDR3 is CASHRGTAGELFF. CDR3 bases: TGTGCCAGCCACAGGGGGACCGCCGGGGAGCTGTTTTTT.

The chain is built from TRBV19 and TRBJ2-3, with D tentatively TRBD2 (6 bases). The CDR3 is made up of 14 amino acids. Trimming took off 0 bases at V and 6 bases at J, with 10 bases between the two ends. Per germline, CDR1 LNHDA and CDR2 SQIVND (reference sequence). The DNA for the CDR3 is TGTGCCAGTAGTATAGACGGGAGCCCCGATACGCAGTATTTT. Its translation is CASSIDGSPDTQYF.

The V gene is TRBV6-6, the J gene TRBJ2-7, with 13 bases lining up with TRBD2. Trimming removed 6 bases from V and 6 bases from J; junction bases left unmatched: 8. The CDR3 runs 15 residues. CDR1 is MNHNY, CDR2 SVGAGI, per germline (reference sequence). DNA of the CDR3: TGTGCCAGCAGAAAACTAGCGGGAGGGCCGAGCGAGCAGTACTTC. Protein sequence: CASRKLAGGPSEQYF.

This clonotype was counted only a few times. The chain uses TRBV27 and TRBJ2-1, with 7 nucleotides matching TRBD2. J was trimmed by 0 bases and V by 5 bases; bases with no gene match: 7. Per the germline V gene, CDR1 is MNHEY and CDR2 is SMNVEV (reference sequence). The CDR3 spans 16 residues. The DNA for the CDR3 is TGTGCCAGCAGTCGGCGGCGGGGGACCTCCTACAATGAGCAGTTCTTC. As protein: CASSRRRGTSYNEQFF.